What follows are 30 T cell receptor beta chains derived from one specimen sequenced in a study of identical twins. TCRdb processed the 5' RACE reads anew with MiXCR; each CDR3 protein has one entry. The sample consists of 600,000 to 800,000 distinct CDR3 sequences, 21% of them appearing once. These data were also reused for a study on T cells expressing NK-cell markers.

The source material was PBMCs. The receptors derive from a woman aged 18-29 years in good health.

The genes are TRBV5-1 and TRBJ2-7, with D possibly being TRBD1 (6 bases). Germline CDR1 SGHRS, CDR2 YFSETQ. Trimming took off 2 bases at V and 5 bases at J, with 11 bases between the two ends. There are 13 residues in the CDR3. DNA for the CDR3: TGCGCCAGCAGCTTCGAACAGGGTAACGAGCAGTACTTC. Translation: CASSFEQGNEQYF.

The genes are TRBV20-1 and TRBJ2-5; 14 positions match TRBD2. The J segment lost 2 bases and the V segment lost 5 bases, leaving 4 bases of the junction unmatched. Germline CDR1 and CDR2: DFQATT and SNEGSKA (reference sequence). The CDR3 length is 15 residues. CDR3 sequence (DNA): TGCAGTGCTCCGACTAGCGGGAGGGGACAAGAGACCCAGTACTTC. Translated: CSAPTSGRGQETQYF.

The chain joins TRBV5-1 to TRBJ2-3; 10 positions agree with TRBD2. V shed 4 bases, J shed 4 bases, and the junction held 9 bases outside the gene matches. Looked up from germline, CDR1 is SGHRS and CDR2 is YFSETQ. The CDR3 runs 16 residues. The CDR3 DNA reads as TGCGCCAGCAGCCTCCGGACTAGCGGCACCTCAGATACGCAGTATTTT. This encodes CASSLRTSGTSDTQYF. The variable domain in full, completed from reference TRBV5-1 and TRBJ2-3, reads KAGVTQTPRYLIKTRGQQVTLSCSPISGHRSVSWYQQTPGQGLQFLFEYFSETQRNKGNFPGRFSGRQFSNSRSEMNVSTLELGDSALYLCASSLRTSGTSDTQYFGPGTRLTVL.

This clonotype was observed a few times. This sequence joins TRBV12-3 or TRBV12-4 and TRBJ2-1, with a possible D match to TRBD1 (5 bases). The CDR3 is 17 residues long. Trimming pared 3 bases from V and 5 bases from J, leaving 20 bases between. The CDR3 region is CASSFDFADMLDNEQFF. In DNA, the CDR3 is TGTGCCAGCAGTTTTGACTTCGCGGACATGCTAGACAATGAGCAGTTCTTC.

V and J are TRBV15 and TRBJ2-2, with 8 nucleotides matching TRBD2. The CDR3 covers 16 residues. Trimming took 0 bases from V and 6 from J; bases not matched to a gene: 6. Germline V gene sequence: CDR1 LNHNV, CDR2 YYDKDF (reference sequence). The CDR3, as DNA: TGTGCCACCAGCAGAGACGGGACTAGGCTTCCCGGGGAGCTGTTTTTT. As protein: CATSRDGTRLPGELFF.

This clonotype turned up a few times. The CDR3 region has the DNA TGTGCCAGATCGACAGGGAAGGGCTATGGCTACACCTTC. Amino acids: CARSTGKGYGYTF. The J gene is TRBJ1-2, the V gene TRBV6-1; 7 bases match TRBD1. The CDR3 totals 13 residues. Per germline, CDR1 MNHNS and CDR2 SASEGT. Trimming removed 9 bases from V and 4 bases from J; junction bases left unmatched: 8.

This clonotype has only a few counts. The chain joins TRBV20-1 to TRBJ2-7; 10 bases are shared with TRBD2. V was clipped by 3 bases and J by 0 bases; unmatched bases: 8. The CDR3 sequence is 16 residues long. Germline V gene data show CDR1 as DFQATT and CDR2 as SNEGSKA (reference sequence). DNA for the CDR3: TGCAGTGCTAGGGGGCTAGCGGGGGCCTTCTCCTACGAGCAGTACTTC. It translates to CSARGLAGAFSYEQYF.

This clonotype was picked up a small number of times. The CDR3 bases are TGCGCCAGCAGCAGAGCGGGAGATCAGTACGAGCAGTACTTC. Translated: CASSRAGDQYEQYF. The chain links TRBV5-1 to TRBJ2-7; TRBD2 matches 8 bases. Germline V CDR1 and CDR2: SGHRS, YFSETQ. V shed 4 bases and J 4 bases; nucleotides not matched to a gene: 7. The CDR3 loop spans 14 amino acids. Complete variable domain (other parts from reference TRBV5-1 and TRBJ2-7): KAGVTQTPRYLIKTRGQQVTLSCSPISGHRSVSWYQQTPGQGLQFLFEYFSETQRNKGNFPGRFSGRQFSNSRSEMNVSTLELGDSALYLCASSRAGDQYEQYFGPGTRLTVT.

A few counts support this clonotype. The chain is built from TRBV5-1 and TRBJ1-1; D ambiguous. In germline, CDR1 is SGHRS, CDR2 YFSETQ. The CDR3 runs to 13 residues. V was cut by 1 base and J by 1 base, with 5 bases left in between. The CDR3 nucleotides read TGCGCCAGCAGCTTGCCACGGAACACTGAAGCTTTCTTT. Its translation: CASSLPRNTEAFF.

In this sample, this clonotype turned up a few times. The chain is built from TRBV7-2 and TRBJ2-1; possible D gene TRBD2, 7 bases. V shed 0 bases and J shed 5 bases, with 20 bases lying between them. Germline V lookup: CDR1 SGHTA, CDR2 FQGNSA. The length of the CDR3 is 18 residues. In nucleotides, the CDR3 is TGTGCCAGCAGCTTAGCGGCCCCGGGGGGCTCGGGGAACAATGAGCAGTTCTTC. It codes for CASSLAAPGGSGNNEQFF. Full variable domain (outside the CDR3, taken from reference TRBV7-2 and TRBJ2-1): GAGVSQSPSNKVTEKGKDVELRCDPISGHTALYWYRQSLGQGLEFLIYFQGNSAPDKSGLPSDRFSAERTGGSVSTLTIQRTQQEDSAVYLCASSLAAPGGSGNNEQFFGPGTRLTVL.

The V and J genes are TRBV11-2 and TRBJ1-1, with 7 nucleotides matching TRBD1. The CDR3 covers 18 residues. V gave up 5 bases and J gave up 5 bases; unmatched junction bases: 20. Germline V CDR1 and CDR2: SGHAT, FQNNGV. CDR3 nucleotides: TGTGCCAGCAGCCTCACCCGACTCGACAGGGTAGGATGGACTGAAGCTTTCTTT. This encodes CASSLTRLDRVGWTEAFF.

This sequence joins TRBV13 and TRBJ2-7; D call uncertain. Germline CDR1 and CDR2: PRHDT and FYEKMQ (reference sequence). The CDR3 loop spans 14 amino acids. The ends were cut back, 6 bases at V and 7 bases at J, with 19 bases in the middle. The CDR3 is CASSPQVQALEQYF. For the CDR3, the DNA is TGTGCCAGCAGTCCCCAAGTTCAAGCGCTGGAGCAGTACTTC.

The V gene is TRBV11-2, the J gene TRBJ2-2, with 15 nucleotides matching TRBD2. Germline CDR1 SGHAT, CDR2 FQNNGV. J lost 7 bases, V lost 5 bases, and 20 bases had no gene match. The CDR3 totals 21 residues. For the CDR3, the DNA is TGTGCCAGCAGCATTCCCTGGACTAGCGGGAGGGCCCGTAAATACGACGGGGAGCTGTTTTTT. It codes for CASSIPWTSGRARKYDGELFF. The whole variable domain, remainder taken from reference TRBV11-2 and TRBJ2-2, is EAGVAQSPRYKIIEKRQSVAFWCNPISGHATLYWYQQILGQGPKLLIQFQNNGVVDDSQLPKDRFSAERLKGVDSTLKIQPAKLEDSAVYLCASSIPWTSGRARKYDGELFFGEGSRLTVL.

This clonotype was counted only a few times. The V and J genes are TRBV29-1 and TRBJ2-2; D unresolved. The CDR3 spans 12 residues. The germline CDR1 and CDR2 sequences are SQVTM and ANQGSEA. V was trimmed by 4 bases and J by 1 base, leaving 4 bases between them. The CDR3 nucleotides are TGCAGCGTTGTGAGGAACACCGGGGAGCTGTTTTTT. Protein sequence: CSVVRNTGELFF.

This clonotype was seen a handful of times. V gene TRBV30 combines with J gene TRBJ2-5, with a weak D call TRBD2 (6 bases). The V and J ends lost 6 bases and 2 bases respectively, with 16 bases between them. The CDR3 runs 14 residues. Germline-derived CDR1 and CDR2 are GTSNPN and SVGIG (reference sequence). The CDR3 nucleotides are TGTGCCTGTGATCCAGGGACTCTGCAAGAGACCCAGTACTTC. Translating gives CACDPGTLQETQYF.

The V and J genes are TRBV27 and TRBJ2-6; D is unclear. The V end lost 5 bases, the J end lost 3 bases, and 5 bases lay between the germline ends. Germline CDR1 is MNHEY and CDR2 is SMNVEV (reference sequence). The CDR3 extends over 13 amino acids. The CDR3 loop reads CASSRVGANVLTF. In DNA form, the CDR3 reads TGTGCCAGCAGTCGCGTTGGGGCCAACGTCCTGACTTTC.

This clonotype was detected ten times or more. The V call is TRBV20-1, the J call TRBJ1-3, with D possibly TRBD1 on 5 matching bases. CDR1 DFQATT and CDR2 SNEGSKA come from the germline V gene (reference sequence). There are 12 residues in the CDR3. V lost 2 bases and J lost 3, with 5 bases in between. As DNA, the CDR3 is TGCAGTGCTAGAACAGGTGGAAACACCATATATTTT. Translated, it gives CSARTGGNTIYF.

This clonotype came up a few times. For the CDR3, the DNA is TGCAGTGCTAGAGACAGCGGGCAGGCCACAGATACGCAGTATTTT. This translates into CSARDSGQATDTQYF. This chain joins TRBV20-1 and TRBJ2-3, with TRBD2 as a possible D gene (6 bases). Trimming shortened V by 0 bases and J by 2 bases, and 12 bases separated the two germline ends. This CDR3 has 15 amino acids. Germline CDR1 is DFQATT and CDR2 is SNEGSKA (reference sequence).

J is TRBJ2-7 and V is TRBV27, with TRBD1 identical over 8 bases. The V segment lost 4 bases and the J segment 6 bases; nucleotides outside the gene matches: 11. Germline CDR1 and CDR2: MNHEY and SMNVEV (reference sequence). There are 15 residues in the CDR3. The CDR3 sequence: CASSSPGTGYGEQYF. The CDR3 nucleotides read TGTGCCAGCAGTTCACCCGGGACAGGCTATGGCGAGCAGTACTTC.

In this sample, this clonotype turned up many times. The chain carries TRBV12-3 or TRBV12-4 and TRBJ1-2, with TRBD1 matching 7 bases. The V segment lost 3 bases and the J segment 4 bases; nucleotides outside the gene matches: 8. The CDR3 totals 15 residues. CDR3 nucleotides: TGTGCCAGCAGTTTTCGTCGACAGGGAACCTATGGCTACACCTTC. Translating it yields CASSFRRQGTYGYTF.

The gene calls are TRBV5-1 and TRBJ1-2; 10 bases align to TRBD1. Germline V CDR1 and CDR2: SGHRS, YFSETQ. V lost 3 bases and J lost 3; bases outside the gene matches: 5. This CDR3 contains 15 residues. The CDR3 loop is CASSYLTGGDYGYTF. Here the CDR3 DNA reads TGCGCCAGCAGCTACCTGACAGGGGGCGACTATGGCTACACCTTC. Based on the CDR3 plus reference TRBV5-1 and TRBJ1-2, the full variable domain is KAGVTQTPRYLIKTRGQQVTLSCSPISGHRSVSWYQQTPGQGLQFLFEYFSETQRNKGNFPGRFSGRQFSNSRSEMNVSTLELGDSALYLCASSYLTGGDYGYTFGSGTRLTVV.

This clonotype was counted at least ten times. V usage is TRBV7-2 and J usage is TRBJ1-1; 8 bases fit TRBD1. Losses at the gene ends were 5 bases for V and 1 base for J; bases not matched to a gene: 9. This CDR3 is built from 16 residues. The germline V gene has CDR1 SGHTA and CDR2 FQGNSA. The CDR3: CASSRPGGATNTEAFF. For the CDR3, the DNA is TGTGCCAGCAGCCGTCCAGGGGGCGCGACGAACACTGAAGCTTTCTTT.

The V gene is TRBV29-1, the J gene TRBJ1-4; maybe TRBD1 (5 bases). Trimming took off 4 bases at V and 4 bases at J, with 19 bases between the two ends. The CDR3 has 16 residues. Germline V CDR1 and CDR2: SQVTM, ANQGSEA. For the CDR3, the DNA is TGCAGCGTTGTTCTCCGCGACAGCCAGTTTAATGAAAAACTGTTTTTT. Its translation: CSVVLRDSQFNEKLFF.

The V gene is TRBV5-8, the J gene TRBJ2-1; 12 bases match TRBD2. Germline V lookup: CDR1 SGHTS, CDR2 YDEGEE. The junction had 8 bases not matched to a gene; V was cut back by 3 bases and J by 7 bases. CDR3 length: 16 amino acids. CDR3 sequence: CASSWGNGLAGNEQFF. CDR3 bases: TGTGCCAGCAGCTGGGGGAACGGACTAGCGGGGAATGAGCAGTTCTTC.

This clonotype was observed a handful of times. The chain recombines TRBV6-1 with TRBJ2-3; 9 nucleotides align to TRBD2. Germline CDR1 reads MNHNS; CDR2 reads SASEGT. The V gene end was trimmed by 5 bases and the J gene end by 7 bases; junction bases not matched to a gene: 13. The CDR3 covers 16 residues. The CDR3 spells CASSPPPGREGYTQYF. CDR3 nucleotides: TGTGCCAGCAGTCCCCCCCCCGGGCGGGAGGGCTATACGCAGTATTTT.

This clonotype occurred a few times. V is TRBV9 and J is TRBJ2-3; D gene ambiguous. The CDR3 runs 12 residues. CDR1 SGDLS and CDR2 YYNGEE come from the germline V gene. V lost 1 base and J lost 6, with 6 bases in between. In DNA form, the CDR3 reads TGTGCCAGCAGCGTAACCCGGGATACGCAGTATTTT. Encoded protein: CASSVTRDTQYF.

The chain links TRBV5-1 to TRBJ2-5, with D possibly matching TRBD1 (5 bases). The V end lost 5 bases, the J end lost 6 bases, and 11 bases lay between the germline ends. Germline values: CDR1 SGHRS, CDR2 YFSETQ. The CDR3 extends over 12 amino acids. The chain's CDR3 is CASSAGIKTQYF. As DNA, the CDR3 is TGCGCCAGCAGTGCAGGGATAAAGACCCAGTACTTC.

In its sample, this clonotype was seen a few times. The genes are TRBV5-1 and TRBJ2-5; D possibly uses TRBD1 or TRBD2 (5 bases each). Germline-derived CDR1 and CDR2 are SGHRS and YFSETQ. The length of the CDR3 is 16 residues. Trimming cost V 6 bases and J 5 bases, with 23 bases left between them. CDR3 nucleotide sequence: TGCGCCAGCACTAAGGACCGGGGACCCGGTCGGGAGACCCAGTACTTC. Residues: CASTKDRGPGRETQYF.

The CDR3 region is CASRSRSRGSYEQYF. CDR3 DNA sequence: TGTGCCAGCAGATCACGCTCAAGGGGCTCCTACGAGCAGTACTTC. The chain recombines TRBV6-1 with TRBJ2-7, with a weak D call TRBD1 (5 bases). The V and J ends lost 6 bases and 0 bases respectively, with 15 bases between them. The CDR3 spans 15 residues. The germline gives CDR1 MNHNS, CDR2 SASEGT.

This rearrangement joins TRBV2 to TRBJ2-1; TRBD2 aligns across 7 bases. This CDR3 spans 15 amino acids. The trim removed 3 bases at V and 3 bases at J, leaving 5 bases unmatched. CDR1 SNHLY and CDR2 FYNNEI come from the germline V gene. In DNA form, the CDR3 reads TGTGCCAGCAGTGAGCCCGGGACTAACTACAATGAGCAGTTCTTC. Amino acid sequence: CASSEPGTNYNEQFF.